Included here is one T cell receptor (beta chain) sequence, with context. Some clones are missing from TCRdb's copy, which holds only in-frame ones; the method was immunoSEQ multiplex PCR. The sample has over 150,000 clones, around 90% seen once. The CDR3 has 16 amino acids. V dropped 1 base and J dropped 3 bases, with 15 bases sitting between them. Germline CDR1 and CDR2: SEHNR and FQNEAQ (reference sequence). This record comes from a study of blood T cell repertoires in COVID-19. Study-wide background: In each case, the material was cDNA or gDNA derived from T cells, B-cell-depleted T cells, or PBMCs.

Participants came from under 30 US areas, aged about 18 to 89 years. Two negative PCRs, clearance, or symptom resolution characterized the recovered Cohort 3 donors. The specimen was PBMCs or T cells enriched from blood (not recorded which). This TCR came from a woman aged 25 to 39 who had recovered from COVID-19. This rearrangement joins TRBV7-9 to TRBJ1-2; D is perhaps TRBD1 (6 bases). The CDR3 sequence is CASSLVRGGADYGYTF. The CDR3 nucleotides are TGTGCCAGCAGCTTAGTTAGGGGGGGCGCCGACTATGGCTACACCTTC.